The 16 T cell receptor beta chains given below trace back to one sample, sequenced in a study of blood T cell repertoires in COVID-19. Using immunoSEQ multiplex PCR, the repertoire was profiled, and TCRdb retains in-frame clones only, with some absent. The profile covers approximately 170,000 clones, with more than 70% appearing a single time and roughly 6% taken by the ten largest. The sequenced material came from PBMCs or T cells enriched from blood (not recorded which). The receptor set was obtained from a man in his forties or fifties who had recovered from COVID-19.

This clone was detected only a few times. The chain carries TRBV7-2 and TRBJ1-1, with TRBD1 matching 7 bases. V dropped 6 bases and J dropped 3; count of bases not matched to a gene: 4. The CDR3 sequence is 13 residues long. CDR1 is SGHTA, CDR2 FQGNSA, per germline. The CDR3 spells CASSLTGDTEAFF. CDR3 DNA sequence: TGTGCCAGCAGTCTTACAGGGGACACTGAAGCTTTCTTT.

This chain links TRBV7-3 with TRBJ2-7; D ambiguous. The germline CDR1 and CDR2 sequences are SGHTA and FQGTGA. V lost 1 base, J lost 3 bases, and 7 bases lay in between. CDR3 length: 13 residues. In DNA, the CDR3 is TGTGCCAGCAGCTTAAATAGCTACTACGAGCAGTACTTC. Its translation is CASSLNSYYEQYF.

This chain connects TRBV30 to TRBJ1-1, with D maybe TRBD1 (5 bases). This CDR3 is built from 13 residues. V was pared by 0 bases and J by 3 bases, with 8 bases between. Germline assignment: CDR1 GTSNPN and CDR2 SVGIG (reference sequence). Written as DNA, the CDR3 is TGTGCCTGGAGTGTTAGGGGCGACACTGAAGCTTTCTTT. Translating gives CAWSVRGDTEAFF.

The table lists this clone with a few counts. The V gene is TRBV6-1, the J gene TRBJ1-2, with a weak D call TRBD1 (5 bases). The CDR3 is made up of 16 amino acids. The V end was cut by 4 bases, the J end by 0 bases, with 15 bases between. Germline loops: CDR1 MNHNS, CDR2 SASEGT. CDR3 in amino acids: CASSGTPYISNYGYTF. The CDR3 region has the DNA TGTGCCAGCAGTGGGACACCCTACATATCTAACTATGGCTACACCTTC.

The chain uses TRBV25-1 and TRBJ1-2; D is perhaps TRBD1 (6 bases). The length of the CDR3 is 14 residues. V gave up 3 bases and J gave up 7 bases, with 15 bases separating them. Germline V CDR1 and CDR2: MGHDK, SYGVNS. CDR3 sequence reads: CASSEPTGLRGYTF. The CDR3 bases are TGTGCCAGCAGTGAGCCCACAGGGTTGCGTGGCTACACCTTC.

This chain connects TRBV7-2 to TRBJ1-2; 9 bases agree with TRBD1. Per the germline V gene, CDR1 is SGHTA and CDR2 is FQGNSA. J gave up 8 bases and V 6 bases, and 7 bases lay outside the gene matches. The CDR3 runs to 13 residues. CDR3 protein: CASSSGTGLGYTF. The CDR3 bases are TGTGCCAGCAGTTCCGGGACAGGGTTAGGCTACACCTTC. Based on the CDR3 plus reference TRBV7-2 and TRBJ1-2, the full variable domain is GAGVSQSPSNKVTEKGKDVELRCDPISGHTALYWYRQSLGQGLEFLIYFQGNSAPDKSGLPSDRFSAERTGGSVSTLTIQRTQQEDSAVYLCASSSGTGLGYTFGSGTRLTVV.

This clone occurred once. J is TRBJ1-2 and V is TRBV5-4, with TRBD1 identical over 7 bases. V dropped 9 bases and J dropped 8; count of bases not matched to a gene: 7. Germline V gene lookup returns CDR1 SGHNT and CDR2 YYREEE (reference sequence). The CDR3 covers 11 residues. In DNA, the CDR3 is TGTGCCACCATGACAGGGCTGGGCTACACCTTC. It encodes CATMTGLGYTF. Using reference TRBV5-4 and TRBJ1-2 for the parts outside the CDR3, the full variable domain is ETGVTQSPTHLIKTRGQQVTLRCSSQSGHNTVSWYQQALGQGPQFIFQYYREEENGRGNFPPRFSGLQFPNYSSELNVNALELDDSALYLCATMTGLGYTFGSGTRLTVV.

V is TRBV11-3 and J is TRBJ2-1, with TRBD2 as a possible D gene (6 bases). The CDR3 is made up of 15 amino acids. Trimming took off 1 base at V and 4 bases at J, with 11 bases between the two ends. Germline V gene data show CDR1 as SGHNT and CDR2 as YENEEA. CDR3 loop: CASSLVTSKYNEQFF. The CDR3 DNA follows: TGTGCCAGCAGCTTAGTAACTAGCAAATACAATGAGCAGTTCTTC.

CDR3 sequence (DNA): TGTGCCAGCAATTCTCCCCGGGGGATGGGGGAGCAGTACTTC. Encoded protein: CASNSPRGMGEQYF. V usage is TRBV6-6 and J usage is TRBJ2-7, with D perhaps TRBD2 (6 bases). Trimming took off 7 bases at V and 7 bases at J, with 20 bases between the two ends. This CDR3 comprises 14 residues. Looked up from germline, CDR1 is MNHNY and CDR2 is SVGAGI (reference sequence).

The V gene is TRBV5-1, the J gene TRBJ2-3, with D hard to call. V dropped 4 bases and J dropped 4 bases, with 7 bases sitting between them. There are 12 residues in the CDR3. Germline values: CDR1 SGHRS, CDR2 YFSETQ. CDR3 region: CASSPLADTQYF. The CDR3 nucleotides are TGCGCCAGCAGCCCCCTAGCAGATACGCAGTATTTT.

The V gene is TRBV19, the J gene TRBJ2-5, with 8 nucleotides matching TRBD1. CDR3 length equals 16 residues. Germline assignment: CDR1 LNHDA and CDR2 SQIVND (reference sequence). J was trimmed by 5 bases and V by 7 bases; bases with no gene match: 15. The DNA for the CDR3 is TGTGCCAGTAAGACCCAGAATTCAGGGGGCTCGGAGACCCAGTACTTC. Protein product: CASKTQNSGGSETQYF.

The chain is built from TRBV2 and TRBJ1-1; 8 bases are shared with TRBD1. This CDR3 is built from 13 residues. V shed 6 bases, J shed 4 bases, and the junction held 4 bases outside the gene matches. Germline values: CDR1 SNHLY, CDR2 FYNNEI. CDR3 amino acids: CASSGQGGTEAFF. The CDR3 DNA is TGTGCCAGCAGCGGACAGGGAGGCACTGAAGCTTTCTTT.

The chain carries TRBV4-2 and TRBJ2-1; 11 nucleotides align to TRBD2. Germline assignment: CDR1 LGHNA and CDR2 YNFKEQ. J gave up 5 bases and V 0 bases, and 6 bases lay outside the gene matches. This CDR3 spans 17 amino acids. CDR3 nucleotide sequence: TGTGCCAGCAGCCAAGACCGGGGACTAGCGGCGGACAATGAGCAGTTCTTC. The encoded protein is CASSQDRGLAADNEQFF.

The chain recombines TRBV10-1 with TRBJ2-7; 11 nucleotides align to TRBD1. This CDR3 region has 14 residues. The trim removed 2 bases at V and 5 bases at J, leaving 2 bases unmatched. CDR1 is WNHNN, CDR2 SYGVQD, per germline (reference sequence). CDR3 sequence: CASSEGTGGNEQYF. The CDR3 DNA follows: TGCGCCAGCAGTGAGGGGACAGGGGGGAACGAGCAGTACTTC.

V is TRBV7-2 and J is TRBJ2-2; 8 bases fit TRBD2. Germline CDR1 SGHTA, CDR2 FQGNSA. The CDR3 has 17 residues. V trimming: 3 bases; J trimming: 1 base; junction bases outside the gene matches: 7. CDR3 nucleotide sequence: TGTGCCAGCAGCTTGAGGCGGGGGGCCTTGAACACCGGGGAGCTGTTTTTT. Residues: CASSLRRGALNTGELFF. Complete variable domain (other parts from reference TRBV7-2 and TRBJ2-2): GAGVSQSPSNKVTEKGKDVELRCDPISGHTALYWYRQSLGQGLEFLIYFQGNSAPDKSGLPSDRFSAERTGGSVSTLTIQRTQQEDSAVYLCASSLRRGALNTGELFFGEGSRLTVL.

The chain carries TRBV11-2 and TRBJ2-2, with TRBD2 as a possible D gene (6 bases). The CDR3 runs to 15 residues. The V and J ends lost 6 bases and 4 bases respectively, with 15 bases between them. Germline CDR1 is SGHAT and CDR2 is FQNNGV. The CDR3 DNA sequence: TGTGCCAGCAGTAAATCTGGCGGGGTCACCGGGGAGCTGTTTTTT. Protein product: CASSKSGGVTGELFF. The whole variable domain, filled in from reference TRBV11-2 and TRBJ2-2, reads EAGVAQSPRYKIIEKRQSVAFWCNPISGHATLYWYQQILGQGPKLLIQFQNNGVVDDSQLPKDRFSAERLKGVDSTLKIQPAKLEDSAVYLCASSKSGGVTGELFFGEGSRLTVL.